This T cell receptor beta chain was captured by sequencing in a study of blood T cell repertoires in COVID-19. Study-wide context: From the United States, Italy and Spain came samples of acute and convalescent COVID-19.

Seattle's cohort entered during active infection and was followed longitudinally. As handled by the study authors: Cell counts per sample came from amplifying reference gene primers. Clones were sequenced by immunoSEQ multiplex PCR, and TCRdb holds only the in-frame ones, with some missing. The V and J calls and the clone size are those of that table, but D and trimming were determined from the DNA. The table lists some 200,000 clones, around four fifths of them singletons. The sample comprised peripheral blood. The TCR comes from a man aged 55 to 70 with COVID-19, enrolled during active disease.

CDR3 nucleotide sequence: TGTGCCAGTAGAAACTTGAACACTGAAGCTTTCTTT. Residues: CASRNLNTEAFF. The J gene is TRBJ1-1, the V gene TRBV19; the D is unclear. The germline V and J ends were trimmed by 6 bases and 0 bases, with 5 bases remaining between them. Germline CDR1 LNHDA, CDR2 SQIVND (reference sequence). The CDR3 has 12 residues.